Below, 12 T cell receptor beta chains from the same sample are listed, as sequenced in a study of human T cells and chemical hapten exposure. From the RACE reads, TCRdb called clonotypes with MiXCR, one entry per CDR3 protein. The sample contains approximately 82,000 distinct CDR3 sequences, about 6.6% of which appear only once. The time point here: patch test 2, 6 weeks after DPC sensitization. Treatment: therapeutic diphenylcyclopropenone sensitization with weekly scalp DPC. This specimen consisted of whole blood, obtained in connection with sensitization to the hapten diphenylcyclopropenone (DPC). The receptor set was obtained from a woman aged 30 to 39 with alopecia areata. Some clones in this sample may be carry-over from other donors' samples.

The chain has TRBV29-1 and TRBJ1-5, with D maybe TRBD1 (6 bases). CDR3 length equals 12 residues. The V gene's germline CDR1 is SQVTM and CDR2 ANQGSEA. V lost 4 bases and J lost 6, with 10 bases in between. CDR3 bases: TGCAGCGTTGCCGGGGGCAGTCAGCCCCAGCATTTT. Translating it yields CSVAGGSQPQHF.

Ten or more counts support this clonotype. The rearrangement uses TRBV15 and TRBJ2-3; tentatively, D is TRBD1 (5 bases). This CDR3 is built from 16 residues. Trimming pared 3 bases from V and 2 bases from J, leaving 15 bases between. CDR1 is LNHNV and CDR2 is YYDKDF in the germline V gene (reference sequence). CDR3 DNA sequence: TGTGCCACCAGCAGTGTCGGCAGGGAAGTCACAGATACGCAGTATTTT. Translating gives CATSSVGREVTDTQYF.

There are a few counts of this clonotype. This chain uses TRBV29-1 with TRBJ2-1; tentatively, D is TRBD1 (5 bases). The germline V gene encodes CDR1 SQVTM and CDR2 ANQGSEA. V was clipped by 0 bases and J by 0 bases, with 12 bases between them. CDR3 length: 16 residues. The CDR3 protein is CSVEEDQGSSYNEQFF. The CDR3 region has the DNA TGCAGCGTTGAAGAGGACCAGGGAAGCTCCTACAATGAGCAGTTCTTC.

CDR3 sequence (DNA): TGTGCCAGCAGTGGCGGGACAGCTAGAAATCAGCCCCAGCATTTT. It yields the protein CASSGGTARNQPQHF. The chain employs TRBV2 and TRBJ1-5, with 7 bases aligning to TRBD1. Trimming took 4 bases from V and 4 from J; bases not matched to a gene: 7. Germline values: CDR1 SNHLY, CDR2 FYNNEI. This CDR3 contains 15 residues. Combining the CDR3 with reference TRBV2 and TRBJ1-5 gives the whole variable domain EPEVTQTPSHQVTQMGQEVILRCVPISNHLYFYWYRQILGQKVEFLVSFYNNEISEKSEIFDDQFSVERPDGSNFTLKIRSTKLEDSAMYFCASSGGTARNQPQHFGDGTRLSIL.

This clonotype was seen ten or more times. This sequence joins TRBV2 and TRBJ1-5; the match to TRBD1 covers 7 bases. The CDR3 sequence is 14 residues long. Germline CDR1 SNHLY, CDR2 FYNNEI. The V and J ends lost 6 bases and 0 bases, in that order; junction bases with no gene match: 2. DNA of the CDR3: TGTGCCAGCAGGGACAGGAGTAGCAATCAGCCCCAGCATTTT. Protein sequence: CASRDRSSNQPQHF.

There are many counts of this clonotype. The V and J genes are TRBV12-3 or TRBV12-4 and TRBJ2-7, with TRBD2 matching over 8 bases. The CDR3 contains 15 residues. J lost 5 bases, V lost 5 bases, and 11 bases had no gene match. The CDR3 region has the DNA TGTGCCAGCAGTAGGTTCGGGGGGGCTGTGGACGAGCAGTACTTC. Its protein is CASSRFGGAVDEQYF.

This clonotype was picked up many times. V gene TRBV5-1 combines with J gene TRBJ2-5; maybe TRBD2 (5 bases). Looked up from germline, CDR1 is SGHRS and CDR2 is YFSETQ. V was shortened by 2 bases and J by 3 bases, with 23 bases between the two germline ends. The CDR3 runs 18 residues. This CDR3 reads CASSFGGGASPLKETQYF. The CDR3 DNA reads as TGCGCCAGCAGCTTCGGCGGTGGAGCTAGCCCTCTTAAAGAGACCCAGTACTTC.

This clonotype was counted many times. V usage is TRBV20-1 and J usage is TRBJ2-3; 10 bases match TRBD2. The CDR3 extends over 17 amino acids. Germline-derived CDR1 and CDR2 are DFQATT and SNEGSKA (reference sequence). The V gene end was trimmed by 3 bases and the J gene end by 1 base; junction bases not matched to a gene: 10. CDR3 residues: CSARLASGGLGTDTQYF. The CDR3 DNA is TGCAGTGCTAGGTTGGCTAGCGGGGGACTGGGCACAGATACGCAGTATTTT.

This clonotype was detected only a few times. CDR3 in DNA: TGTGCCAGCAGTTTACGGGAGACTGGAAACACCATATATTTT. Protein: CASSLRETGNTIYF. V usage is TRBV12-3 or TRBV12-4 and J usage is TRBJ1-3; D gene ambiguous. The length of the CDR3 is 14 residues. Trimming removed 2 bases at V and 2 bases at J, with 7 bases between.

This clonotype was picked up many times. The chain joins TRBV6-6 to TRBJ2-2; D possibly corresponds to TRBD2 (5 bases). Per the germline V gene, CDR1 is MNHNY and CDR2 is SVGAGI (reference sequence). The CDR3 spans 16 residues. Trimming took 3 bases from V and 4 from J, leaving 15 bases between them. CDR3 amino acids: CASSYEKRAATGELFF. The CDR3 DNA reads as TGTGCCAGCAGTTATGAGAAGAGGGCAGCCACCGGGGAGCTGTTTTTT.

CDR3: CSARGGTAATNEKLFF. In nucleotides, the CDR3 is TGCAGTGCTAGAGGCGGGACAGCTGCAACTAATGAAAAACTGTTTTTT. This chain links TRBV20-1 with TRBJ1-4; the match to TRBD1 covers 7 bases. This CDR3 is 16 amino acids long. The germline V gene has CDR1 DFQATT and CDR2 SNEGSKA (reference sequence). The ends lost 1 base at V and 0 bases at J; junction bases unmatched: 5.

This clonotype was recorded a few times. This rearrangement joins TRBV5-1 to TRBJ1-2; D gene unclear. From germline, CDR1 is SGHRS and CDR2 YFSETQ. V gave up 0 bases and J gave up 0 bases, with 12 bases separating them. This CDR3 is built from 16 residues. CDR3 sequence (DNA): TGCGCCAGCAGCTTGGCCCAGGCTTCTACTAACTATGGCTACACCTTC. Translating gives CASSLAQASTNYGYTF. Looking up the rest from reference TRBV5-1 and TRBJ1-2 gives the full variable domain: KAGVTQTPRYLIKTRGQQVTLSCSPISGHRSVSWYQQTPGQGLQFLFEYFSETQRNKGNFPGRFSGRQFSNSRSEMNVSTLELGDSALYLCASSLAQASTNYGYTFGSGTRLTVV.